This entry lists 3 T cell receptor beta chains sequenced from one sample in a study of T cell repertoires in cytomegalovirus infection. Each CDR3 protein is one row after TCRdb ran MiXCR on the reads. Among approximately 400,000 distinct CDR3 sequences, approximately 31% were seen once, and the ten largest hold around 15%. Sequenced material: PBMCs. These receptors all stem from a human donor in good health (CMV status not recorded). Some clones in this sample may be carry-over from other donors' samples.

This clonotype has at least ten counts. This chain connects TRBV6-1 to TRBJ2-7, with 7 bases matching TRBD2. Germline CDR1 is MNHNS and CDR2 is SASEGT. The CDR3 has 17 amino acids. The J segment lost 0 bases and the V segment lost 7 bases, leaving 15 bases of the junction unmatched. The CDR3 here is CASNEFGLGRDSYEQYF. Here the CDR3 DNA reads TGTGCCAGCAACGAATTCGGACTAGGACGGGACTCCTACGAGCAGTACTTC.

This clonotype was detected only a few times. The CDR3 sequence is CSARLGEHEQYF. Written as DNA, the CDR3 is TGCAGTGCTAGACTTGGGGAACACGAGCAGTACTTC. The rearrangement joins TRBV20-1 to TRBJ2-7; D remains ambiguous. CDR3 size: 12 residues. The V end was cut by 2 bases, the J end by 5 bases, with 10 bases between. The germline CDR1 and CDR2 sequences are DFQATT and SNEGSKA (reference sequence).

CDR3 region: CASSQGRGGPSGANVLTF. The CDR3 DNA sequence: TGTGCCAGCAGCCAAGGTCGGGGGGGGCCCTCTGGGGCCAACGTCCTGACTTTC. The chain is built from TRBV3-1 and TRBJ2-6; 8 bases align to TRBD2. The trim removed 1 base at V and 0 bases at J, leaving 5 bases unmatched. This CDR3 is 18 amino acids long. Germline assignment: CDR1 LGHDT and CDR2 YNNKEL (reference sequence).